The rows below give T cell receptor beta chains drawn from one sample of a study of blood T cell repertoires in COVID-19. The repertoire was sequenced with immunoSEQ multiplex PCR; TCRdb's copy has only in-frame clones and lacks some. The sample has tens of thousands of clones; about four fifths are singletons. The sample was peripheral blood. The receptors were sampled from a man aged 80 or over with acute or convalescent COVID-19. Each CDR3 is given with its conserved first and last residue. Fields, in order: V gene, J gene, clone size, D gene, CDR3 DNA, CDR3 protein. The D gene is left open where the match is weak. Size values are once, few and many counts, or a class for expanded clones, and some rows have none.

V gene: TRBV7-8; J gene: TRBJ1-5; clone size: few; D gene: TRBD1; CDR3 DNA: TGTGCCAGCAGCCGAGAGGTACAGGGGCCTCAGCCCCAGCATTTT; CDR3 protein: CASSREVQGPQPQHF
V gene: TRBV20-1; J gene: TRBJ2-1; clone size: few; D gene: NA; CDR3 DNA: TGCAGTGCTCCGCGGGACCGGGCACAGTTCTTC; CDR3 protein: CSAPRDRAQFF
V gene: TRBV12-3/TRBV12-4; J gene: TRBJ1-2; clone size: NA; D gene: TRBD1; CDR3 DNA: TGTGCCAGCATTGCGACAGGGGGCTATGGCTACACCTTC; CDR3 protein: CASIATGGYGYTF
V gene: TRBV7-2; J gene: TRBJ1-1; clone size: NA; D gene: TRBD1; CDR3 DNA: TGTGCCAGCAGCTTGACAGGGGGCGAGGGTGAAGCTTTCTTT; CDR3 protein: CASSLTGGEGEAFF
V gene: TRBV2; J gene: TRBJ1-2; clone size: NA; D gene: NA; CDR3 DNA: TGTGCCAGCAGTGAAGTGGGGGCCAACTATGGCTACACCTTC; CDR3 protein: CASSEVGANYGYTF
V gene: TRBV5-5; J gene: TRBJ1-2; clone size: NA; D gene: NA; CDR3 DNA: TGTGCCAGCAGCTCCGGGACAAGGGAGGGCTACACCTTC; CDR3 protein: CASSSGTREGYTF
V gene: TRBV29-1; J gene: TRBJ1-4; clone size: NA; D gene: TRBD1; CDR3 DNA: TGCAGCGTTTCCGGGACAGGGGGCTCAAAACTGTTTTTT; CDR3 protein: CSVSGTGGSKLFF
V gene: TRBV3-1/TRBV3-2; J gene: TRBJ1-1; clone size: NA; D gene: NA; CDR3 DNA: TGTGCCAGCAGCCAAGGAACAGGGTATGGGAACACTGAAGCTTTCTTT; CDR3 protein: CASSQGTGYGNTEAFF
V gene: TRBV24-1; J gene: TRBJ1-5; clone size: NA; D gene: TRBD1; CDR3 DNA: TGTGCCACCAGTGTTAAGAGGCGAGGGGGCTTAGGCAATCAGCCCCAGCATTTT; CDR3 protein: CATSVKRRGGLGNQPQHF
V gene: TRBV12-3/TRBV12-4; J gene: TRBJ2-1; clone size: NA; D gene: NA; CDR3 DNA: TGTGCCAGCACACGCGGCAATGAGCAGTTCTTC; CDR3 protein: CASTRGNEQFF
V gene: TRBV5-4; J gene: TRBJ2-2; clone size: NA; D gene: TRBD2; CDR3 DNA: TGTGCCAGCAGCTTTAGCGGGGTGCTCACCGGGGAGCTGTTTTTT; CDR3 protein: CASSFSGVLTGELFF
V gene: TRBV6-6; J gene: TRBJ2-7; clone size: NA; D gene: TRBD1; CDR3 DNA: TGTGCCACCGGGACAGGGACTTACGAGCAGTACTTC; CDR3 protein: CATGTGTYEQYF
V gene: TRBV3-1/TRBV3-2; J gene: TRBJ2-3; clone size: NA; D gene: NA; CDR3 DNA: TGTGCCAGCAGCCAAGACCCGGGTAGCACAGATACGCAGTATTTT; CDR3 protein: CASSQDPGSTDTQYF
V gene: TRBV4-2; J gene: TRBJ2-7; clone size: NA; D gene: TRBD2; CDR3 DNA: TGTGCCAGCAGCCCAACTAGCGGGGATACCTACGAGCAGTACTTC; CDR3 protein: CASSPTSGDTYEQYF
V gene: TRBV24-1; J gene: TRBJ2-2; clone size: NA; D gene: NA; CDR3 DNA: TGTGCCACCAGCGAACAGGCGGGGTTTAACACCGGGGAGCTGTTTTTT; CDR3 protein: CATSEQAGFNTGELFF
V gene: TRBV6-5; J gene: TRBJ1-1; clone size: NA; D gene: NA; CDR3 DNA: TGTGCCAGCAGTTACCCAGGGGCCATGAACACTGAAGCTTTCTTT; CDR3 protein: CASSYPGAMNTEAFF
V gene: TRBV6-5; J gene: TRBJ1-5; clone size: NA; D gene: TRBD1; CDR3 DNA: TGTGCCAGCAGTCAAACCGACGACAGGGGGCAGCCCCAGCATTTT; CDR3 protein: CASSQTDDRGQPQHF
V gene: TRBV4-1; J gene: TRBJ2-5; clone size: NA; D gene: NA; CDR3 DNA: TGCGCCAGCAGCCTACAAAGACAGATAGAAGAGACCCAGTACTTC; CDR3 protein: CASSLQRQIEETQYF
V gene: TRBV10-3; J gene: TRBJ2-3; clone size: NA; D gene: TRBD1; CDR3 DNA: TGTGCCACCGCCGGGACAGGGCAATTAGATACGCAGTATTTT; CDR3 protein: CATAGTGQLDTQYF
V gene: TRBV12-5; J gene: TRBJ2-3; clone size: NA; D gene: TRBD1; CDR3 DNA: TGTGCTAGTGGCCTAAGACAGGGCGCTACGCAGTATTTT; CDR3 protein: CASGLRQGATQYF
V gene: TRBV4-2; J gene: TRBJ2-3; clone size: NA; D gene: NA; CDR3 DNA: TGTGCCAGCAGCCAGGCCGGGGGGCAGAGTGGCACAGATACGCAGTATTTT; CDR3 protein: CASSQAGGQSGTDTQYF
V gene: TRBV3-1/TRBV3-2; J gene: TRBJ2-2; clone size: NA; D gene: TRBD2; CDR3 DNA: TGTGCCAGCAGCCAAGATCAAGGGCTAGCGGGGGGCGTTGGAGGGGAGCTGTTTTTT; CDR3 protein: CASSQDQGLAGGVGGELFF
V gene: TRBV2; J gene: TRBJ1-1; clone size: NA; D gene: TRBD1; CDR3 DNA: TGTGCCAGCAGGGCCCAACAGGGGGGGTACGGTGAAGCTTTCTTT; CDR3 protein: CASRAQQGGYGEAFF
V gene: TRBV19; J gene: TRBJ2-2; clone size: NA; D gene: NA; CDR3 DNA: TGTGCCAGTAGAGGGAGTAGTGGTGGGGAGCTGTTTTTT; CDR3 protein: CASRGSSGGELFF
V gene: TRBV6-1; J gene: TRBJ2-5; clone size: NA; D gene: NA; CDR3 DNA: TGTGCCAGCAGTGATACTAGCCTCGAGACCCAGTACTTC; CDR3 protein: CASSDTSLETQYF
V gene: TRBV10-3; J gene: TRBJ1-1; clone size: NA; D gene: TRBD1; CDR3 DNA: TGTGCCATCAGTGAGAGCTCCGGACAGGGGGCCACTGAAGCTTTCTTT; CDR3 protein: CAISESSGQGATEAFF
V gene: TRBV6-5; J gene: TRBJ2-1; clone size: NA; D gene: NA; CDR3 DNA: TGTGCCAGCATGCGGAGTTTGTTTTACGATGAGCAGTTCTTC; CDR3 protein: CASMRSLFYDEQFF